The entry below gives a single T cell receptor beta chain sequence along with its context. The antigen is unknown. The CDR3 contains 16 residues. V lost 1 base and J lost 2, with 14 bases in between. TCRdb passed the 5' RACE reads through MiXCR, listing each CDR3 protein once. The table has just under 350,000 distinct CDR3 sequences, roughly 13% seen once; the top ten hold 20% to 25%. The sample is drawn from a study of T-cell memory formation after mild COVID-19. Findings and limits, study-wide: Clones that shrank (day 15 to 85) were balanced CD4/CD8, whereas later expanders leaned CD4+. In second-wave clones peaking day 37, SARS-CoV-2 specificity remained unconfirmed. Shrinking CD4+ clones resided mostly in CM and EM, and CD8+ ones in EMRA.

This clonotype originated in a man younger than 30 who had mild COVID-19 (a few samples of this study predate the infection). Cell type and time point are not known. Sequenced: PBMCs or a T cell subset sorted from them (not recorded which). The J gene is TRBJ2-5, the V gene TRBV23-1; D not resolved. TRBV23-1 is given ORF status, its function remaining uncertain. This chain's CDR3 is CASSQYRAGQQETQYF. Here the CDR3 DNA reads TGCGCCAGCAGTCAATATAGGGCTGGGCAACAAGAGACCCAGTACTTC.